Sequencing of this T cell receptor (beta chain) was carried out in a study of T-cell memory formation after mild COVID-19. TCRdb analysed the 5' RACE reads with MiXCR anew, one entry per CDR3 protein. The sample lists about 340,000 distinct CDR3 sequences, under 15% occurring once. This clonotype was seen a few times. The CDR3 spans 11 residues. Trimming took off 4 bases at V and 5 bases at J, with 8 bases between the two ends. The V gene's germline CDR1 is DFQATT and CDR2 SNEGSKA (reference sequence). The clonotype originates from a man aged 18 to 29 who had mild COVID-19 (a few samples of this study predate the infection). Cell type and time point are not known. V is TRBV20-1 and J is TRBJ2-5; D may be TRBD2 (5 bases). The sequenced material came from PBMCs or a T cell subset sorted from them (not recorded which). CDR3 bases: TGCAGTGCTAAGGAGGTGGAGACCCAGTACTTC. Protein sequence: CSAKEVETQYF.